This is a list of T cell receptor beta chains from one sample in a study of identical twins. A single record per CDR3 protein comes from TCRdb applying MiXCR to the 5' RACE reads. Here the sample spans under 800,000 distinct CDR3 sequences, 21% being singletons. This sample was shared with a second study, whose subject was T cells expressing NK-cell markers.

The sequenced sample was PBMCs. These receptors were collected from a woman aged 18-30 years in good health. Both conserved end residues are part of each CDR3. A D gene is named only where the DNA matches it firmly. Clone size appears in some rows only: once, few, many, or a class for an expanded clone.

>NA|TRBJ1-4|TRBV20-1|few
CSARDREEKLFF
TGCAGTGCTAGAGATCGGGAAGAAAAACTGTTTTTT
>TRBD1|TRBJ2-7|TRBV5-1|many
CASSPGGGEQYF
TGTGCCAGCTCACCAGGGGGTGGCGAGCAGTACTTC
>NA|TRBJ2-1|TRBV5-1|NA
CASSLAVATGNEQFF
TGCGCCAGCAGCTTGGCCGTAGCTACTGGCAATGAGCAGTTCTTC
>NA|TRBJ1-1|TRBV4-2|few
CASSPSGGGDTEAFF
TGTGCCAGCAGCCCCTCGGGCGGGGGTGACACTGAAGCTTTCTTT
>TRBD1|TRBJ1-1|TRBV6-2/TRBV6-3|NA
CASSYSNRGAVEAFF
TGTGCCAGCAGTTACTCCAACAGGGGCGCCGTTGAAGCTTTCTTT
>NA|TRBJ2-1|TRBV25-1|few
CASSELGGSSDNEQFF
TGTGCCAGCAGTGAATTGGGTGGTTCCTCCGACAATGAGCAGTTCTTC
>TRBD2|TRBJ2-1|TRBV11-3|few
CASSKTSTYNEQFF
TGTGCCAGCAGCAAGACTAGCACCTACAATGAGCAGTTCTTC
>NA|TRBJ2-7|TRBV6-1|NA
CASSETHGYEQYF
TGTGCCAGCAGTGAAACCCATGGGTACGAGCAGTACTTC
>NA|TRBJ2-6|TRBV12-3/TRBV12-4|many
CASSLGGNGANVLTF
TGTGCCAGCAGTTTAGGAGGGAACGGGGCCAACGTCCTGACTTTC
>TRBD1|TRBJ2-7|TRBV12-3/TRBV12-4|few
CASSRRDSQEQYF
TGTGCCAGCAGTCGCCGGGACAGTCAAGAGCAGTACTTC
>TRBD2|TRBJ2-1|TRBV7-2|NA
CASSLVPSGGGNEQFF
TGTGCCAGCAGCTTAGTGCCAAGCGGGGGTGGTAATGAGCAGTTCTTC
>TRBD2|TRBJ2-1|TRBV10-1|NA
CASSAAASGGNEQFF
TGCGCCAGCAGTGCCGCGGCTAGCGGGGGGAATGAGCAGTTCTTC
>TRBD1|TRBJ2-5|TRBV29-1|NA
CSVWTGAETQYF
TGCAGCGTTTGGACAGGGGCAGAGACCCAGTACTTC
>NA|TRBJ2-7|TRBV24-1|NA
CATSDPGSNEQYF
TGTGCCACCAGTGATCCGGGGAGTAACGAGCAGTACTTC
>NA|TRBJ1-2|TRBV5-1|NA
CASSTDGTYGYTF
TGCGCCAGCAGCACCGACGGAACCTATGGCTACACCTTC
>NA|TRBJ1-1|TRBV10-3|NA
CAISKTTSNTEAFF
TGTGCCATCAGTAAGACAACCTCAAACACTGAAGCTTTCTTT
>NA|TRBJ1-4|TRBV20-1|many
CSARGLGTTNEKLFF
TGCAGTGCTAGAGGATTAGGCACAACTAATGAAAAACTGTTTTTT
>TRBD1|TRBJ1-1|TRBV6-1|few
CASSTGGGTEAFF
TGTGCCAGCAGTACAGGGGGTGGCACTGAAGCTTTCTTT
>NA|TRBJ2-1|TRBV12-3/TRBV12-4|many
CASAVAVNEQFF
TGTGCCAGCGCGGTCGCGGTCAATGAGCAGTTCTTC
>NA|TRBJ1-2|TRBV5-1|NA
CASSLAGRRIFGYGYTF
TGCGCCAGCAGCTTGGCCGGGCGACGGATTTTCGGTTATGGCTACACCTTC
>NA|TRBJ2-3|TRBV20-1|NA
CSAGGRGGTDTQYF
TGCAGTGCTGGGGGCCGGGGTGGCACAGATACGCAGTATTTT
>NA|TRBJ2-3|TRBV29-1|NA
CSVEGRNTQYF
TGCAGCGTTGAAGGCAGAAATACGCAGTATTTT
>TRBD2|TRBJ2-7|TRBV10-1|NA
CASSRTSGAGEQYF
TGCGCCAGCAGCCGGACTAGCGGGGCCGGAGAGCAGTACTTC
>NA|TRBJ2-6|TRBV20-1|few
CSARTLQGGLASGANVLTF
TGCAGTGCTAGGACCCTACAGGGTGGTTTGGCCTCTGGGGCCAACGTCCTGACTTTC
>NA|TRBJ2-2|TRBV27|NA
CASTRAANTGELFF
TGTGCCAGCACCCGAGCCGCGAACACCGGGGAGCTGTTTTTT
>NA|TRBJ2-2|TRBV5-1|NA
CASRLMGGTGELFF
TGCGCCAGCAGGTTGATGGGCGGCACCGGGGAGCTGTTTTTT
>TRBD1|TRBJ2-7|TRBV3-1|NA
CASMSNTGQGSYEQYF
TGTGCCAGCATGTCAAATACGGGACAGGGATCCTACGAGCAGTACTTC
>NA|TRBJ2-3|TRBV7-9|NA
CASSSGQTRGTDTQYF
TGTGCCAGCAGCTCGGGACAGACTAGAGGCACAGATACGCAGTATTTT
>NA|TRBJ2-3|TRBV2|few
CAGNVGGLNGDTQYF
TGTGCCGGTAACGTGGGGGGACTGAACGGAGATACGCAGTATTTT
>NA|TRBJ2-1|TRBV7-9|NA
CASSPFAVRGNEQFF
TGTGCCAGCAGCCCCTTCGCAGTACGTGGCAATGAGCAGTTCTTC
>NA|TRBJ1-4|TRBV18|NA
CASSLQIRAEKLFF
TGTGCCAGCTCGCTACAGATTAGAGCGGAAAAACTGTTTTTT
>NA|TRBJ2-1|TRBV7-9|NA
CASSTRSYNEQFF
TGTGCCAGCAGCACCCGAAGCTACAATGAGCAGTTCTTC
>NA|TRBJ1-2|TRBV12-3/TRBV12-4|NA
CASSLKQLLDYTF
TGTGCCAGCAGTTTAAAACAGCTCTTGGACTACACCTTC
>NA|TRBJ2-1|TRBV7-9|NA
CASSPYLRPSSYNERFF
TGTGCCAGCAGCCCTTATTTACGCCCTAGCTCCTACAATGAGCGGTTCTTC
>NA|TRBJ1-1|TRBV15|NA
CATSQEMNTEAFF
TGTGCCACCAGTCAGGAGATGAACACTGAAGCTTTCTTT
>NA|TRBJ1-6|TRBV6-5|NA
CASSFSAGVNSPLHF
TGTGCCAGCAGTTTTTCCGCGGGGGTGAATTCACCCCTCCACTTT
>NA|TRBJ2-1|TRBV3-1|NA
CASSQSRSSRHNEQFF
TGTGCCAGCAGCCAATCGCGAAGTAGTCGGCACAATGAGCAGTTCTTC
>NA|TRBJ1-1|TRBV12-3/TRBV12-4|NA
CASSPGTVTEAFF
TGTGCCAGCAGTCCGGGGACCGTTACTGAAGCTTTCTTT
>NA|TRBJ2-1|TRBV5-6|few
CASSLLSSDEQFF
TGTGCCAGCAGCTTGCTTTCTAGCGATGAGCAGTTCTTC
>NA|TRBJ1-1|TRBV7-9|few
CASSLRGLHTEAFF
TGTGCCAGCAGCTTACGGGGCCTTCACACTGAAGCTTTCTTT
>NA|TRBJ2-7|TRBV5-1|many
CASSFAEAIYYEQYF
TGCGCCAGCAGCTTTGCAGAAGCCATATATTACGAGCAGTACTTC
>TRBD2|TRBJ2-1|TRBV11-2|few
CASSLTSGVARSNEQFF
TGTGCCAGCAGCTTAACTAGCGGAGTGGCCAGGAGCAATGAGCAGTTCTTC
>TRBD2|TRBJ2-5|TRBV4-1|NA
CASSQDSGGVRETQYF
TGCGCCAGCAGCCAAGATAGCGGGGGGGTTCGGGAGACCCAGTACTTC
>NA|TRBJ2-7|TRBV24-1|NA
CATSDGSHEQYF
TGTGCCACCAGTGACGGTAGCCACGAGCAGTACTTC
>TRBD2|TRBJ2-1|TRBV9|NA
CASSVRGLAGVNEQFF
TGTGCCAGCAGCGTAAGGGGACTAGCGGGAGTGAATGAGCAGTTCTTC
>NA|TRBJ2-1|TRBV5-1|few
CASSLVAKNNEQFF
TGCGCCAGCAGCTTGGTCGCGAAGAACAATGAGCAGTTCTTC
>TRBD1|TRBJ2-7|TRBV20-1|few
CSARAVGQGILGYEQYF
TGCAGTGCTAGGGCGGTGGGACAGGGGATATTAGGCTACGAGCAGTACTTC